This entry lists 4 T cell receptor beta chains sequenced from one sample in a study of blood T cell repertoires in COVID-19. This table comes from immunoSEQ multiplex PCR, and its TCRdb copy is limited to in-frame clones, with some not included. The sample lists 300,000 to 350,000 clones, more than 85% seen once, with over 0.8% in the top ten. Sequencing was done on a sample of PBMCs or T cells enriched from blood (not recorded which). The source is a woman aged 25 to 45 who had recovered from COVID-19.

In its sample, this clone was seen a few times. V usage is TRBV2 and J usage is TRBJ2-1, with a possible D match to TRBD1 (5 bases). The CDR3 runs 14 residues. Trimming shortened V by 5 bases and J by 6 bases, and 14 bases separated the two germline ends. Germline V CDR1 and CDR2: SNHLY, FYNNEI. CDR3 in DNA: TGTGCCAGCAGTCGGACAAACAGCGTCAATGAGCAGTTCTTC. It specifies CASSRTNSVNEQFF.

V and J are TRBV2 and TRBJ1-2, with D possibly being TRBD1 (5 bases). V was shortened by 6 bases and J by 3 bases, with 11 bases between the two germline ends. The CDR3 spans 13 residues. CDR1 is SNHLY and CDR2 is FYNNEI in the germline V gene. Here the CDR3 DNA reads TGTGCCAGCAGCGGAGGGGATCACTATGGCTACACCTTC. Protein: CASSGGDHYGYTF.

J is TRBJ1-1 and V is TRBV9; 7 bases align to TRBD1. Per the germline V gene, CDR1 is SGDLS and CDR2 is YYNGEE. V lost 3 bases to trimming and J lost 7 bases; unmatched junction nucleotides: 6. The CDR3 sequence is 13 residues long. Here the CDR3 reads CASSAKTGLEAFF. The CDR3 nucleotides read TGTGCCAGCAGCGCAAAGACAGGGCTTGAAGCTTTCTTT. Combining the CDR3 with reference TRBV9 and TRBJ1-1 gives the whole variable domain DSGVTQTPKHLITATGQRVTLRCSPRSGDLSVYWYQQSLDQGLQFLIQYYNGEERAKGNILERFSAQQFPDLHSELNLSSLELGDSALYFCASSAKTGLEAFFGQGTRLTVV.

This sequence joins TRBV27 and TRBJ1-1, with D maybe TRBD1 (6 bases). The germline V and J ends were trimmed by 6 bases and 4 bases, with 12 bases remaining between them. This CDR3 has 13 amino acids. Germline V CDR1 and CDR2: MNHEY, SMNVEV (reference sequence). DNA of the CDR3: TGTGCCAGCAGGGTACGAGGGGGCACTGAAGCTTTCTTT. Protein product: CASRVRGGTEAFF.